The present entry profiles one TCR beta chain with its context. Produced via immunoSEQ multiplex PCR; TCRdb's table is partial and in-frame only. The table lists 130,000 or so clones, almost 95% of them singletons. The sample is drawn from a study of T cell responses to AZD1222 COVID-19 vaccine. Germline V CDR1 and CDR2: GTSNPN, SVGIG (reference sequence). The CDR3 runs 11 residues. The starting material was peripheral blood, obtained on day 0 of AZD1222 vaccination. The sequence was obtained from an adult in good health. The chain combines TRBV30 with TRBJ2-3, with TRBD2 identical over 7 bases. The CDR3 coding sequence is TGTGGTATGGGGGGGGGAGATACGCAGTATTTT. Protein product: CGMGGGDTQYF.